Included here is one T cell receptor (beta chain) sequence, with context. What it recognizes is unknown. Scientists made TCR beta libraries using quantitative 5'-RACE with molecular barcodes. One entry per CDR3 protein, called by TCRdb with MiXCR from the 5' RACE reads. The sample consists of 130,000 or so distinct CDR3 sequences, 17% of them appearing once. This CDR3 has 13 residues. In germline, CDR1 is DFQATT, CDR2 SNEGSKA (reference sequence). Trimming removed 1 base from V and 0 bases from J, with 7 bases in between. The data were obtained in a study of CD8 T cells in ankylosing spondylitis. Study-level points and caveats: Disease-linked clones proved CD8+ and comparatively uncommon in peripheral blood. A motif of 7 to 9 highly homologous TCR beta variants was seen as apparently characteristic of ankylosing spondylitis blood. Significant enrichment of disease-linked clones was reported in matched ankylosing spondylitis synovial fluid.

This sequence joins TRBV20-1 and TRBJ2-7; D is undetermined. The material sequenced was blood, either unsorted or a sorted T cell fraction (not recorded which). The source of this sequence is a male donor with ankylosing spondylitis. The CDR3, as DNA: TGCAGTGCTAGAGTCAAGGCCTCCTACGAGCAGTACTTC. This sequence encodes CSARVKASYEQYF.